This T cell receptor (beta chain) was retrieved from a study of beta chain features in type 1 diabetes. Study at large: Cell yields, gender and age were similar in healthy donors and patients.

Isolated RNA was reverse transcribed in full, so expressed TCRB transcripts were sequenced. Sequencing used immunoSEQ multiplex PCR; TCRdb keeps in-frame clones, though not all of them. The repertoire has hundreds of thousands of clones, 11% to 15% of them found once; the top ten carry around 0.04%. The table lists this clone with a few counts. The antigen is unknown. The study, taken as a whole, reports: Significant though moderate, a shortening of TCRB CDR3s appeared in all four CD4+ subsets of Type 1 diabetes patients.

A single heparinised draw of 95 to 150 mL on average was taken per donor. A sort by CD45RO/CCR7/CD25/CD127/CD95/CD27 yielded CD4+ naive, central memory, regulatory and stem cell-like memory cells. This TCR was sampled from a man aged 18 to 29 with type 1 diabetes. The sample comprised naive CD4+ T cells from blood.

The chain's CDR3 is CSVGTLVNQPQHF. The CDR3 bases are TGCAGCGTGGGGACTCTCGTCAATCAGCCCCAGCATTTT. The chain is built from TRBV29-1 and TRBJ1-5; TRBD1 might be the D (5 bases). The germline V gene encodes CDR1 SQVTM and CDR2 ANQGSEA. The germline V and J ends were trimmed by 6 bases and 3 bases, with 12 bases remaining between them. The CDR3 contains 13 residues.